The entry below describes one T cell receptor beta chain. Antigen unknown. Only patients with CD8+CD57+ cell expansion on flow cytometry were chosen for sequencing. Germline V gene data show CDR1 as SNHLY and CDR2 as FYNNEI. Trimming cost V 7 bases and J 2 bases; bases outside gene matches: 7. CDR3 length: 15 residues. This sample was included in a study of CD8+CD57+ T cells in acquired aplastic anemia. Study results and limitations: Significant differences in CD8+ Simpson's diversity were not observed between patients and controls.

Genomic DNA provided the template from which TCR beta VDJ and CDR3 profiles were obtained. TCRdb called the reads again in MiXCR, with one record for every CDR3 protein. The sample holds about 240,000 distinct CDR3 sequences, around half seen once. This clonotype originated in a human donor with aplastic anemia. The chain couples TRBV2 to TRBJ2-5, with TRBD1 identical over 10 bases. Material for sequencing was sorted CD4+, CD8+, or CD8+CD57+ T cells (not recorded which) from PBMCs. This chain's CDR3 is CASTRDRGSQETQYF. Here the CDR3 DNA reads TGTGCCAGCACCCGGGACAGGGGTAGTCAAGAGACCCAGTACTTC. The full variable domain, with the rest looked up from reference TRBV2 and TRBJ2-5, is EPEVTQTPSHQVTQMGQEVILRCVPISNHLYFYWYRQILGQKVEFLVSFYNNEISEKSEIFDDQFSVERPDGSNFTLKIRSTKLEDSAMYFCASTRDRGSQETQYFGPGTRLLVL.